This TCR beta chain emerged from a study of CD8+ T cells in alopecia areata. The CDR3 totals 13 residues. V lost 6 bases to trimming and J lost 8 bases; unmatched junction nucleotides: 7. Per germline, CDR1 ENHRY and CDR2 SYGVKD. Treatment described: oral pan-JAK inhibitor, 5-10 mg twice daily. RNA extraction and reverse transcription yielded cDNA as sequencing template. Sequencing was performed with immunoSEQ multiplex PCR; in TCRdb, only in-frame clones are kept and a portion is missing. The sample carries more than 150,000 clones, 58% recorded once. The V call is TRBV10-3, the J call TRBJ2-5; 9 nucleotides match TRBD1. This receptor was obtained from a human donor with alopecia areata. Material: CD8+ T cells sorted from blood, obtained at week 24, from a patient treated with tofacitinib. The CDR3, as DNA: TGTGCCATCAGAGAGGGACAGGGTGAAACCCAGTACTTC. This encodes CAIREGQGETQYF.